The T cell receptor (beta chain) under discussion was sequenced for a study of blood T cell repertoires in COVID-19 (dated by TCRdb to about 2020). With respect to the entire study: The collaborator samples originated in the United States, Italy and Spain and spanned the acute and convalescent phases of COVID-19. A freely available public database, intended as a resource for researchers studying the immune response to SARS-CoV-2, is where the repertoires were released. The prospective study material was composed of cDNA or gDNA derived from T cells, B-cell-depleted T cells, or PBMCs. The dataset comprised deeply sampled blood TCRbeta repertoires from subjects exposed to, actively infected with, or recovered from COVID-19. Where HLA class I and class II types were available, the types were taken from metadata supplied by the sample provider, not from assay-based typing. The samples were drawn from two sources: the first 160 participants of the ongoing ImmuneRACE study, and 950 to 1,500 subjects contributed by 6 global collaborators. Sample metadata almost always included a de-identified subject ID, COVID-19 status, age in years and sex.

Collaborating institutions collected whole blood in K2EDTA tubes following their own protocols. Collaborator samples were shipped for TCRbeta analysis as frozen whole blood, isolated PBMCs, or DNA extracted from either sample type. Broader findings and caveats from the paper: How much clinical and demographic metadata was included differed by source and by participant, and the metadata was provided uncurated.

In the germline V gene (reference sequence), CDR1 corresponds to SEHNR and CDR2 to FQNEAQ. The CDR3 runs 15 amino acids, cysteine and phenylalanine included. Just CDR3 DNA is preserved here, 45 bases in frame from base 1. Between the V and J ends, shortened by 2 bases and 0 bases respectively, the junction contains 9 bases. The immunoSEQ Assay, a bias-controlled multiplex PCR, was used to amplify TCRbeta CDR3 regions from genomic DNA. The study's own analysis went as follows. Within the assay, amplification of reference gene primers was used to estimate how many nucleated cells each sample contained. To quantify the absolute abundance of each unique TCRbeta CDR3 rearrangement, sequence reads were collapsed and filtered. For each sample, productive Simpson clonality was calculated as the square root of Simpson's diversity index across productive rearrangements. Here the immuneACCESS table is served through TCRdb, limited to in-frame sequences with V and J called. Missing clones are a known gap in these copies; in checked studies unresolved V genes cover under half, and the rest lacks a known reason. The D gene and trimming were derived from the DNA, and the V and J assignments and clone size from that table. In this sample the table shows about 64,000 clones, over 75% of which occur a single time. About 3.5% of the sample goes to the ten largest clones.

This clone was counted only a few times. The antigen it recognizes is unknown. Base qualities are not at hand, and no much larger clone is one base apart. The chain links TRBV7-9 with TRBJ2-3, with no confident D gene call. The sample consisted of peripheral blood. This receptor was taken from a man aged 45-60 years with active COVID-19. CDR3 region: CASSLHSPSTDTQYF. The nucleotides read TGTGCCAGCAGCTTACACTCCCCGAGCACAGATACGCAGTATTTT.